Listed below are T cell receptor beta chains from one sample, sequenced in a study of CD4+ T cells in melanoma. TCRdb's copy holds only in-frame clones and misses some; the assay was immunoSEQ multiplex PCR. Among roughly 120,000 clones, about 90% were seen once, and the ten largest hold about 3.3%. Sequenced sample: peripheral blood. These receptors originate from a human donor with melanoma. Both conserved end residues are part of each CDR3. The D gene is left open where the match is weak. The size field is filled for only some rows; it gives once, few, many or a size class.

j_call | d_call | v_call | cdr3_length | clone_size | cdr3_aa | cdr3_nt
TRBJ2-7 | NA | TRBV27 | 16 | NA | CASSVPGGGIAYEQYF | TGTGCCAGCAGTGTACCAGGTGGGGGCATCGCCTACGAGCAGTACTTC
TRBJ2-7 | TRBD2 | TRBV11-3 | 15 | NA | CASSSRLAGPYEQYF | TGTGCCAGCAGCTCCAGACTAGCGGGCCCCTACGAGCAGTACTTC
TRBJ2-7 | NA | TRBV7-2 | 12 | NA | CASSSGLHEQYF | TGTGCCAGCAGCTCGGGACTCCACGAGCAGTACTTC
TRBJ2-5 | NA | TRBV5-5 | 16 | NA | CASSTSRGGLGETQYF | NA
TRBJ1-5 | NA | TRBV6-5 | 13 | NA | CASSWTGHQPQHF | TGTGCCAGCAGTTGGACGGGACATCAGCCCCAGCATTTT
TRBJ2-7 | NA | TRBV14 | 13 | many | CASSPRTAYEQYF | TGTGCCAGCAGCCCCCGGACAGCCTACGAGCAGTACTTC
TRBJ2-5 | TRBD2 | TRBV5-1 | 14 | NA | CASSSGGASETQYF | TGCGCCAGCTCCAGCGGGGGGGCCTCCGAGACCCAGTACTTC
TRBJ2-1 | TRBD2 | TRBV27 | 16 | NA | CASSLWASGAQNEQFF | TGTGCCAGCAGTTTATGGGCTAGCGGCGCCCAAAATGAGCAGTTCTTC
TRBJ1-1 | NA | TRBV29-1 | 14 | NA | CSVEDWDPRPEAFF | TGCAGCGTTGAAGATTGGGACCCGAGACCTGAAGCTTTCTTT
TRBJ2-3 | TRBD2 | TRBV7-2 | 19 | NA | CASSLKAPGGSEGADTQYF | TGTGCCAGCAGCTTAAAGGCTCCGGGAGGAAGCGAAGGGGCAGATACGCAGTATTTT
TRBJ2-4 | NA | TRBV18 | 14 | once | CASSQSTPRNIQYF | TGTGCCAGCTCACAATCGACACCCCGGAACATTCAGTACTTC
TRBJ2-4 | TRBD2 | TRBV10-1 | 15 | NA | CASRGLEGTKNIQYF | TGCGCCAGCAGAGGACTAGAGGGTACCAAAAACATTCAGTACTTC
TRBJ2-7 | NA | TRBV10-3 | 13 | once | CASRTGRGNEQYF | TGTGCCAGCAGGACAGGGCGGGGGAACGAGCAGTACTTC
TRBJ2-3 | NA | TRBV29-1 | 14 | few | CSVFRDWHTDTQYF | TGCAGCGTCTTCCGGGACTGGCACACAGATACGCAGTATTTT
TRBJ1-6 | TRBD1 | TRBV11-1 | 15 | NA | CASRKDRGVGSPLHF | TGTGCCAGCAGAAAGGACAGGGGAGTGGGATCACCCCTCCACTTT
TRBJ1-1 | NA | TRBV9 | 12 | NA | CASSVVGGEAFF | TGTGCCAGCAGCGTAGTGGGGGGCGAAGCTTTCTTT
TRBJ2-1 | TRBD2 | TRBV7-2 | 18 | NA | CASSLGPSGAGVYNEQFF | TGTGCCAGCAGCTTAGGCCCCTCGGGAGCGGGGGTGTACAATGAGCAGTTCTTC
TRBJ1-6 | TRBD1 | TRBV5-4 | 16 | NA | CASSQGEGALNSPLHF | TGTGCCAGCAGCCAGGGTGAGGGGGCCCTTAATTCACCCCTCCACTTT
TRBJ1-1 | NA | TRBV28 | 11 | NA | CACGGGTEAFF | TGTGCCTGCGGGGGTGGAACTGAAGCTTTCTTT
TRBJ2-1 | TRBD2 | TRBV29-1 | 15 | once | CSISWDYGSDVEQFF | TGCAGCATCAGCTGGGACTACGGGTCAGATGTCGAGCAGTTCTTC
TRBJ2-7 | NA | TRBV2 | 14 | once | CASSPRSGSYEQYF | TGTGCCAGCAGTCCCCGGTCGGGCTCCTACGAGCAGTACTTC
TRBJ2-1 | NA | TRBV7-9 | 14 | NA | CASSFLVSYNEQFF | TGTGCCAGCAGCTTTTTAGTATCCTACAATGAGCAGTTCTTC
TRBJ1-2 | NA | TRBV7-2 | 12 | NA | CASSLEGYGYTF | TGTGCCAGCAGCTTAGAGGGGTATGGCTACACCTTC
TRBJ1-3 | NA | TRBV4-1 | 13 | once | CASSERNGNTIYF | TGCGCCAGCAGCGAACGGAATGGAAACACCATATATTTT
TRBJ2-3 | NA | TRBV9 | 17 | NA | CASSVVPVPRGGDTQYF | TGTGCCAGCAGCGTAGTTCCAGTCCCTAGGGGTGGAGATACGCAGTATTTT
TRBJ2-1 | NA | TRBV27 | 13 | NA | CASSLGEYNEQFF | TGTGCCAGCAGTTTAGGGGAGTACAATGAGCAGTTCTTC
TRBJ2-3 | TRBD1 | TRBV4-3 | 15 | NA | CASSHQGAGTDTQYF | TGCGCCAGCAGCCATCAGGGGGCCGGGACAGATACGCAGTATTTT
TRBJ2-2 | TRBD2 | TRBV2 | 18 | NA | CASSGSGLAGRSTGELFF | TGTGCCAGCAGTGGCTCGGGACTAGCGGGCCGAAGCACCGGGGAGCTGTTTTTT
TRBJ1-1 | NA | TRBV19 | 14 | NA | CASSITEPNTEAFF | TGTGCCAGTAGTATAACCGAACCGAACACTGAAGCTTTCTTT
TRBJ2-3 | NA | TRBV4-2 | 15 | many | CASSQDFGSADTQYF | TGTGCCAGCAGCCAAGATTTTGGGAGCGCAGATACGCAGTATTTT
TRBJ2-5 | NA | TRBV2 | 15 | NA | CASQDNTGYQETQYF | TGTGCCAGCCAGGATAATACAGGCTACCAAGAGACCCAGTACTTC
TRBJ1-4 | NA | TRBV2 | 13 | NA | CASTGEVNEKLFF | TGTGCCAGCACGGGGGAGGTTAATGAAAAACTGTTTTTT
TRBJ1-4 | TRBD1 | TRBV4-1 | 14 | NA | CASRAGTDNEKLFF | TGCGCCAGCAGAGCCGGGACAGATAATGAAAAACTGTTTTTT
TRBJ1-5 | NA | TRBV2 | 12 | NA | CASNLRDQPQHF | TGTGCCAGCAACTTGAGAGATCAGCCCCAGCATTTT
TRBJ1-1 | NA | TRBV7-9 | 14 | NA | CASSLAGVDTEAFF | TGTGCCAGCAGCTTAGCAGGGGTCGACACTGAAGCTTTCTTT
TRBJ2-1 | TRBD2 | TRBV30 | 12 | NA | CAWDSGGDKQFF | TGTGCCTGGGATAGCGGGGGGGATAAGCAGTTCTTC
TRBJ1-1 | TRBD1 | TRBV30 | 15 | NA | CAWRPRDRGHTEAFF | TGTGCCTGGAGGCCCCGGGACAGGGGGCACACTGAAGCTTTCTTT
TRBJ2-7 | TRBD1 | TRBV10-3 | 22 | NA | CAIRDETGTDRLTFWSPYEQYF | TGTGCCATCAGAGATGAGACCGGGACAGACCGACTAACTTTCTGGTCCCCCTACGAGCAGTACTTC
TRBJ2-2 | TRBD1 | TRBV9 | 15 | NA | CASTSDRGLPGELFF | TGTGCCAGCACCTCGGACAGGGGGCTGCCCGGGGAGCTGTTTTTT
TRBJ2-1 | NA | TRBV5-6 | 16 | NA | CASSSPPAGRRNEQFF | TGTGCCAGCAGCTCACCCCCCGCGGGACGCCGCAATGAGCAGTTCTTC
TRBJ1-4 | NA | TRBV29-1 | 13 | NA | CSVGVATNEKLFF | TGCAGCGTTGGGGTTGCAACTAATGAAAAACTGTTTTTT
TRBJ2-7 | NA | TRBV18 | 15 | NA | CASSAVGTSSGEQYF | TGTGCCAGCTCAGCCGTTGGGACATCATCGGGGGAGCAGTACTTC
TRBJ1-5 | TRBD1 | TRBV28 | 15 | NA | CASSFLGTANQPQHF | TGTGCCAGCAGTTTCCTCGGGACAGCCAATCAGCCCCAGCATTTT
TRBJ1-2 | NA | TRBV30 | 13 | NA | CAWSVKLAGGYTF | TGTGCCTGGAGTGTGAAGCTGGCTGGAGGCTACACCTTC
TRBJ1-3 | NA | TRBV20-1 | 11 | NA | CSWPFGNTIYF | TGCAGTTGGCCGTTCGGAAACACCATATATTTT
TRBJ1-4 | NA | TRBV6-1 | 13 | once | CASIKPGDEKLFF | TGTGCCAGCATCAAACCGGGGGATGAAAAACTGTTTTTT
TRBJ1-2 | NA | TRBV4-3 | 15 | NA | CASSQGPGRNYGYTF | TGCGCCAGCAGCCAAGGTCCGGGAAGAAACTATGGCTACACCTTC
TRBJ1-3 | TRBD1 | TRBV4-3 | 16 | NA | CASSQARTGSGNTIYF | TGCGCCAGCAGCCAAGCCCGGACAGGCTCTGGAAACACCATATATTTT
TRBJ2-1 | NA | TRBV5-1 | 15 | NA | CASSSSGLSYNEQFF | TGCGCCAGCAGCTCTTCGGGACTGTCCTACAATGAGCAGTTCTTC
TRBJ1-6 | NA | TRBV19 | 14 | NA | CASSIESRVSPLHF | TGTGCCAGTAGTATAGAATCGCGGGTTTCACCCCTCCACTTT
TRBJ2-2 | NA | TRBV5-1 | 18 | NA | CASSLTIRVGGDTGELFF | TGCGCCAGCAGCCTCACTATCAGGGTAGGAGGGGACACCGGGGAGCTGTTTTTT
TRBJ2-6 | TRBD1 | TRBV5-1 | 16 | NA | CASKDRASSGANVLTF | TGCGCCAGCAAGGACAGGGCGTCCTCTGGGGCCAACGTCCTGACTTTC
TRBJ1-2 | NA | TRBV7-2 | 12 | NA | CASSTDFYGYTF | TGTGCCAGCAGCACAGATTTTTATGGCTACACCTTC
TRBJ2-2 | TRBD2 | TRBV7-3 | 18 | NA | CASSLNPAGGSMLGELFF | TGTGCCAGCAGCTTAAATCCAGCGGGAGGGAGTATGCTCGGGGAGCTGTTTTTT
TRBJ2-1 | NA | TRBV21-1 | 14 | NA | CASSNQRRLNEQFF | TGTGCCAGCAGCAACCAGCGGAGACTCAATGAGCAGTTCTTC
TRBJ1-3 | NA | TRBV15 | 16 | NA | CATSRDSGPSGNTIYF | TGTGCCACCAGCAGAGACTCGGGGCCGTCTGGAAACACCATATATTTT
TRBJ2-1 | TRBD2 | TRBV10-3 | 14 | NA | CAISEDLAGNEQFF | TGTGCCATCAGTGAGGACCTAGCGGGGAATGAGCAGTTCTTC